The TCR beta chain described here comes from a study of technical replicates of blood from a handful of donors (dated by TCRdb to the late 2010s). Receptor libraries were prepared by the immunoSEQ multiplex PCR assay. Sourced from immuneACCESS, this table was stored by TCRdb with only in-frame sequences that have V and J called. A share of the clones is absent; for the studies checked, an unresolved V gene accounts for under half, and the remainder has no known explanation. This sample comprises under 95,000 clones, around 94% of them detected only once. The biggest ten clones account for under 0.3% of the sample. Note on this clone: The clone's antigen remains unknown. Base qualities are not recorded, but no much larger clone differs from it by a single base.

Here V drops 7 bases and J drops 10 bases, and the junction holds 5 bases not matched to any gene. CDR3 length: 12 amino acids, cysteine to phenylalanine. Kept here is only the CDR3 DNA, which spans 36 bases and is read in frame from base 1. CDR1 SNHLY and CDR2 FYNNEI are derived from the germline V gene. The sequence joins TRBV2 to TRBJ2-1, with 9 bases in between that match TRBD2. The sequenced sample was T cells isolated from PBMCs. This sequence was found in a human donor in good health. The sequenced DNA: TGTGCCAGCAACCCCCTAGCGGGAGAGCAGTTCTTC. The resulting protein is CASNPLAGEQFF. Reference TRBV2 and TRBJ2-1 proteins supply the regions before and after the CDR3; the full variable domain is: EPEVTQTPSHQVTQMGQEVILRCVPISNHLYFYWYRQILGQKVEFLVSFYNNEISEKSEIFDDQFSVERPDGSNFTLKIRSTKLEDSAMYFCASNPLAGEQFFGPGTRLTVL.